The 27 T cell receptor beta chains reported below all come from one sample, sequenced in a study of radiotherapy plus CTLA-4 blockade in lung cancer. Method: immunoSEQ multiplex PCR; TCRdb's copy keeps in-frame clones and lacks some. The sample shows 20,000 to 25,000 clones, around 72% of them seen only once. The material was peripheral blood, obtained from a patient treated with radiotherapy plus ipilimumab. The receptors shown here come from a human donor with non-small cell lung cancer who had stable disease on radiotherapy plus ipilimumab.

The chain combines TRBV5-1 with TRBJ1-1; D not resolved. Germline values: CDR1 SGHRS, CDR2 YFSETQ. This CDR3 has 16 amino acids. V was cut by 3 bases and J by 3 bases, with 18 bases left in between. The CDR3, as DNA: TGCGCCAGCAGCTGGGAGGGTGGCGGAAGGTACACTGAAGCTTTCTTT. Translating it yields CASSWEGGGRYTEAFF.

Comments on this clone: Compared with germline, one end of the junction differs, possibly owing to a read error. V and J are TRBV7-8 and TRBJ2-7; possible D gene TRBD2, 7 bases. CDR3 length equals 18 residues. Germline V gives CDR1 SGHVS, CDR2 FQNEAQ. In DNA, the CDR3 is TGTGCCAGCAGGTTAGTGACCAGGACTAGGGGGGGACCCTACGAGCAGTACTTC. This gives the protein CASRLVTRTRGGPYEQYF.

The chain uses TRBV9 and TRBJ2-6; D is uncertain. Germline CDR1 reads SGDLS; CDR2 reads YYNGEE. V was shortened by 0 bases and J by 2 bases, with 6 bases between the two germline ends. This CDR3 spans 15 amino acids. The CDR3 sequence: CASSVGEAGANVLTF. CDR3 bases: TGTGCCAGCAGCGTAGGAGAAGCTGGGGCCAACGTCCTGACTTTC.

A single count supports this clone. The chain uses TRBV7-9 and TRBJ2-7, with 7 bases that match TRBD1. Germline V lookup: CDR1 SEHNR, CDR2 FQNEAQ (reference sequence). The V gene end was trimmed by 2 bases and the J gene end by 4 bases; junction bases not matched to a gene: 11. This CDR3 is 16 amino acids long. This chain's CDR3 is CASSLRVGDSPYEQYF. CDR3 bases: TGTGCCAGCAGCTTACGGGTTGGGGACAGCCCTTACGAGCAGTACTTC.

This clone was counted only a few times. The rearrangement links TRBV29-1 to TRBJ1-5, with 9 bases fitting TRBD1. The trim removed 7 bases at V and 3 bases at J, leaving 7 bases unmatched. This CDR3 has 14 amino acids. Germline V CDR1 and CDR2: SQVTM, ANQGSEA. The CDR3 is CSAAGTGYNQPQHF. The CDR3 nucleotides are TGCAGCGCCGCCGGGACAGGGTACAATCAGCCCCAGCATTTT.

This clone was picked up one time. The gene calls are TRBV27 and TRBJ2-1, with D possibly matching TRBD1 (5 bases). The germline CDR1 and CDR2 sequences are MNHEY and SMNVEV (reference sequence). Trimming took off 7 bases at V and 0 bases at J, with 16 bases between the two ends. This CDR3 is built from 16 residues. CDR3 nucleotide sequence: TGTGCCAGCAACTTAGACAGCAGGAGCTCCTACAATGAGCAGTTCTTC. It translates to CASNLDSRSSYNEQFF.

The CDR3 nucleotides read TGCGCCAGCAGCCGTGACATAGGGGAGACCCAGTACTTC. This gives the protein CASSRDIGETQYF. The chain carries TRBV5-1 and TRBJ2-5; no definite D call. V lost 4 bases, J lost 5 bases, and 12 bases lay in between. Germline CDR1 and CDR2: SGHRS and YFSETQ. The length of the CDR3 is 13 residues.

The chain joins TRBV9 to TRBJ2-7; weak D call: TRBD1 (6 bases). Germline V gene data show CDR1 as SGDLS and CDR2 as YYNGEE. Trimming cost V 3 bases and J 4 bases, with 17 bases left between them. The CDR3 has 15 amino acids. The CDR3 reads CASSDPGTPPYEQYF. The CDR3, as DNA: TGTGCCAGCAGCGACCCCGGGACACCACCTTACGAGCAGTACTTC.

V usage is TRBV7-9 and J usage is TRBJ2-2; D is perhaps TRBD1 (6 bases). The germline gives CDR1 SEHNR, CDR2 FQNEAQ (reference sequence). CDR3 length: 13 residues. V was trimmed by 5 bases and J by 7 bases, leaving 11 bases between them. The CDR3 loop is CASSQGGHGELFF. CDR3 coding DNA: TGTGCCAGCAGCCAAGGGGGTCACGGGGAGCTGTTTTTT.

The rearrangement joins TRBV5-1 to TRBJ1-4, with D uncertain. Trimming shortened V by 3 bases and J by 6 bases, and 9 bases separated the two germline ends. Germline CDR1 is SGHRS and CDR2 is YFSETQ. The CDR3 loop spans 13 amino acids. CDR3: CASSSGGDEKLFF. Written as DNA, the CDR3 is TGCGCCAGCAGCTCCGGAGGAGATGAAAAACTGTTTTTT.

The rearrangement uses TRBV6-6 and TRBJ1-1; 7 nucleotides agree with TRBD1. Germline loops: CDR1 MNHNY, CDR2 SVGAGI (reference sequence). After removal of 3 bases from V and 5 bases from J, the junction contained 12 bases not matched to a gene. CDR3 size: 16 residues. This chain's CDR3 is CASSYRTGAAGTEAFF. The CDR3 region has the DNA TGTGCCAGCAGTTATCGAACAGGGGCGGCGGGGACTGAAGCTTTCTTT.

This clone showed up just once. As DNA, the CDR3 is TGTGCCAGCAGCTCCCGCGAGGGGCCGAAGGGAAACACCATATATTTT. Translation gives CASSSREGPKGNTIYF. This chain uses TRBV7-2 with TRBJ1-3, with D tentatively TRBD1 (5 bases). CDR3 length equals 16 residues. The V gene lost 4 bases and the J gene lost 4 bases, with 17 bases spanning the gap. Germline CDR1 is SGHTA and CDR2 is FQGNSA.

The chain combines TRBV9 with TRBJ2-6; D is unclear. Trimming took 2 bases from V and 2 from J, leaving 11 bases between them. The CDR3 is made up of 16 amino acids. Germline CDR1 reads SGDLS; CDR2 reads YYNGEE. The CDR3 reads CASSVSAGTGANVLTF. DNA of the CDR3: TGTGCCAGCAGCGTCTCGGCTGGGACTGGGGCCAACGTCCTGACTTTC. The full variable domain, completed using reference TRBV9 and TRBJ2-6, is DSGVTQTPKHLITATGQRVTLRCSPRSGDLSVYWYQQSLDQGLQFLIQYYNGEERAKGNILERFSAQQFPDLHSELNLSSLELGDSALYFCASSVSAGTGANVLTFGAGSRLTVL.

The chain links TRBV4-3 to TRBJ2-2, with 12 bases fitting TRBD2. From germline, CDR1 is LGHNA and CDR2 YSLEER. The CDR3 has 20 amino acids. Trimming cost V 1 base and J 4 bases; bases outside gene matches: 13. CDR3 bases: TGCGCCAGCAGCCAAGGTACAGGGGGCCTAGCGGGAGGGCCCACCGGGGAGCTGTTTTTT. This translates into CASSQGTGGLAGGPTGELFF.

The chain links TRBV6-1 to TRBJ1-5; possibly TRBD1 for D (5 bases). Trimming shortened V by 8 bases and J by 4 bases, and 9 bases separated the two germline ends. CDR1 MNHNS and CDR2 SASEGT come from the germline V gene. The CDR3 is made up of 12 amino acids. The DNA for the CDR3 is TGTGCCAGCGGGGACTTTAATCAGCCCCAGCATTTT. Translated, it gives CASGDFNQPQHF.

This clone is medium-sized within its sample. The rearrangement uses TRBV6-6 and TRBJ1-5; a weak D match, TRBD1 (5 bases). The ends were cut back, 5 bases at V and 2 bases at J, with 10 bases in the middle. This CDR3 is built from 14 residues. The germline CDR1 and CDR2 sequences are MNHNY and SVGAGI (reference sequence). Written as DNA, the CDR3 is TGTGCCAGCAGTGGGGGGTTCGGCAATCAGCCCCAGCATTTT. Residues: CASSGGFGNQPQHF.

The table lists this clone with a few counts. The CDR3 loop reads CASSVGQTYEQYF. CDR3 in DNA: TGTGCCAGCAGCGTGGGACAGACCTACGAGCAGTACTTC. The genes are TRBV5-4 and TRBJ2-7; 7 bases are a match to TRBD1. The ends lost 4 bases at V and 2 bases at J; junction bases unmatched: 3. The CDR3 has 13 residues. Germline V lookup: CDR1 SGHNT, CDR2 YYREEE (reference sequence).

This clone was picked up a small number of times. The rearrangement uses TRBV7-9 and TRBJ2-5; D is perhaps TRBD2 (6 bases). The CDR3 has 13 residues. CDR1 SEHNR and CDR2 FQNEAQ come from the germline V gene (reference sequence). Trimming took 6 bases from V and 3 from J, leaving 11 bases between them. The CDR3 sequence is CASRSGAKETQYF. The CDR3 nucleotides are TGTGCCAGCAGGTCGGGAGCAAAAGAGACCCAGTACTTC.

The V call is TRBV7-6, the J call TRBJ2-7, with unresolved D. V lost 1 base and J lost 1, with 14 bases in between. Germline V lookup: CDR1 SGHVS, CDR2 FNYEAQ. The CDR3 spans 16 residues. CDR3 DNA sequence: TGTGCCAGCAGCTTAGTTCCCCCAGGTCTGTCCTACGAGCAGTACTTC. Its protein product is CASSLVPPGLSYEQYF.

The DNA for the CDR3 is TGTGCCAGCAGGGGAAACAGGGGCTCCTACGAGCAGTACTTC. This encodes CASRGNRGSYEQYF. V and J are TRBV28 and TRBJ2-7; 7 bases agree with TRBD1. The CDR3 sequence is 14 residues long. The germline V gene has CDR1 MDHEN and CDR2 SYDVKM. Trimming at V came to 6 bases and at J to 0 bases, leaving 5 bases not matched to a gene.

The chain carries TRBV5-1 and TRBJ2-1; TRBD2 agrees at 10 bases. Per germline, CDR1 SGHRS and CDR2 YFSETQ. CDR3 length: 16 amino acids. V dropped 3 bases and J dropped 3; count of bases not matched to a gene: 6. CDR3 nucleotides: TGCGCCAGCAGCTCCCTATTAGCGGGAGGCTACAATGAGCAGTTCTTC. Amino acid sequence: CASSSLLAGGYNEQFF.

This rearrangement joins TRBV6-5 to TRBJ2-7; the match to TRBD2 covers 7 bases. The V and J ends lost 2 bases and 2 bases, in that order; junction bases with no gene match: 9. The CDR3 is 16 residues long. Germline V lookup: CDR1 MNHEY, CDR2 SVGAGI. Written as DNA, the CDR3 is TGTGCCAGCAGTTACGGGGGTACCAGCGGGGCCTACGAGCAGTACTTC. It encodes CASSYGGTSGAYEQYF.

This chain uses TRBV6-1 with TRBJ2-2, with 8 bases aligning to TRBD1. The V and J ends lost 2 bases and 7 bases, in that order; junction bases with no gene match: 6. Germline assignment: CDR1 MNHNS and CDR2 SASEGT. The CDR3 runs to 15 residues. The CDR3 spells CASSENRGSGGELFF. In DNA, the CDR3 is TGTGCCAGCAGTGAAAACAGGGGGTCGGGCGGGGAGCTGTTTTTT.

The chain couples TRBV27 to TRBJ2-7; the D gene is possibly TRBD2 (5 bases). Germline CDR1 MNHEY, CDR2 SMNVEV (reference sequence). There are 15 residues in the CDR3. The V end lost 6 bases, the J end lost 0 bases, and 15 bases lay between the germline ends. The CDR3 is CASSGLAPPSYEQYF. As DNA, the CDR3 is TGTGCCAGCAGCGGCCTAGCACCGCCCTCCTACGAGCAGTACTTC.

V and J are TRBV27 and TRBJ2-1, with a weak D call TRBD1 (5 bases). The germline V gene has CDR1 MNHEY and CDR2 SMNVEV (reference sequence). CDR3 length equals 14 residues. Trimming removed 6 bases at V and 4 bases at J, with 13 bases between. The DNA for the CDR3 is TGTGCCAGCAGCTTCACGGACAAATACAATGAGCAGTTCTTC. This translates into CASSFTDKYNEQFF.

The J gene is TRBJ1-2, the V gene TRBV28; D call uncertain. V was pared by 10 bases and J by 6 bases, with 9 bases between. The CDR3 loop spans 10 amino acids. Germline values: CDR1 MDHEN, CDR2 SYDVKM. CDR3 nucleotide sequence: TGTGCCATCACTCCCAATGGCTACACCTTC. It is translated as CAITPNGYTF.

Remarks on this clone: The sample has other DNA sequences that encode this CDR3 too. This rearrangement joins TRBV19 to TRBJ2-3; the match to TRBD2 covers 8 bases. After removal of 4 bases from V and 0 bases from J, the junction contained 3 bases not matched to a gene. This CDR3 region has 15 residues. From germline, CDR1 is LNHDA and CDR2 SQIVND (reference sequence). CDR3 region: CASSTGLASTDTQYF. CDR3 DNA: TGTGCCAGTAGTACTGGACTAGCAAGCACAGATACGCAGTATTTT.